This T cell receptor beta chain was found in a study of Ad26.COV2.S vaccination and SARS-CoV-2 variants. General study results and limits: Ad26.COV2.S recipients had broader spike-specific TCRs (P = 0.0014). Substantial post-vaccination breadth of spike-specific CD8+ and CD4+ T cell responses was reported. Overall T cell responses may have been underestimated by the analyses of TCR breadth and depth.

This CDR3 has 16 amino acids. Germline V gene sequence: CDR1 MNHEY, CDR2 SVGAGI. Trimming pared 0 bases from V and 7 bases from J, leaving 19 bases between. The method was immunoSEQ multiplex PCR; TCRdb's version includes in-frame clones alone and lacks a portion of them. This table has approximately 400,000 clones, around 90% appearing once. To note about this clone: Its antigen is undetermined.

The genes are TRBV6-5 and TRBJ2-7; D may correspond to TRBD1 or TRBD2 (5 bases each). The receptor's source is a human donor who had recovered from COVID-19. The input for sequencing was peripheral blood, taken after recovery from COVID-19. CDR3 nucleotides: TGTGCCAGCAGTTACTCGTCGGGGCCAGGTACTTTTGAGCAGTACTTC. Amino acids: CASSYSSGPGTFEQYF.